These T cell receptor beta chains were read from a single sample in a study of PD-1 blockade in classical Hodgkin lymphoma. Profiled with immunoSEQ multiplex PCR; TCRdb holds only in-frame clones, not every one. The sample comprises under 95,000 clones, roughly 91% of which are singletons, and approximately 8% rests with the top ten. This sample comprised peripheral blood mononuclear cells (PBMCs), obtained at baseline. Receptors were obtained from a human donor with classical Hodgkin lymphoma. Each CDR3 is given with its conserved first and last residue. A D gene is named only where the DNA matches it firmly. Expanded clones are given a class, and other clones once, few, many or no size at all.

d_gene: .
abundance: .
j_gene: TRBJ1-2
v_gene: TRBV11-2
CDR3aa: CASSLAVGGIYGYTF
CDR3nt: TGTGCCAGCAGCCTGGCGGTTGGGGGAATCTATGGCTACACCTTC

d_gene: .
abundance: once
j_gene: TRBJ1-4
v_gene: TRBV7-9
CDR3aa: CASSRDPTNEKLFF
CDR3nt: TGTGCCAGCAGCCGTGATCCAACTAATGAAAAACTGTTTTTT

d_gene: .
abundance: .
j_gene: TRBJ1-6
v_gene: TRBV9
CDR3aa: CASSVEGGAHASYNSPLHF
CDR3nt: TGTGCCAGCAGCGTAGAAGGGGGTGCCCACGCGTCCTATAATTCACCCCTCCACTTT

d_gene: .
abundance: once
j_gene: TRBJ2-7
v_gene: TRBV5-1
CDR3aa: CASSPGTYEQYF
CDR3nt: TGCGCCAGCAGCCCAGGGACCTACGAGCAGTACTTC

d_gene: .
abundance: .
j_gene: TRBJ1-3
v_gene: TRBV5-1
CDR3aa: CASSLWTDSGNTIYF
CDR3nt: TGCGCCAGCAGCTTATGGACCGACTCTGGAAACACCATATATTTT

d_gene: TRBD2
abundance: few
j_gene: TRBJ2-1
v_gene: TRBV7-2
CDR3aa: CASSRQRDSYNEQFF
CDR3nt: TGTGCCAGCAGCCGACAGCGGGACTCCTACAATGAGCAGTTCTTC

d_gene: .
abundance: .
j_gene: TRBJ1-5
v_gene: TRBV5-6
CDR3aa: CASGLKGVNRQPQHF
CDR3nt: TGTGCCAGCGGCCTAAAGGGGGTGAATCGTCAGCCCCAGCATTTT

d_gene: .
abundance: .
j_gene: TRBJ2-7
v_gene: TRBV7-6
CDR3aa: CASSLGRGAEEQYF
CDR3nt: TGTGCCAGCAGCTTAGGCAGGGGCGCGGAAGAGCAGTACTTC

d_gene: TRBD1
abundance: .
j_gene: TRBJ2-7
v_gene: TRBV6-1
CDR3aa: CASRIGTGHEQYF
CDR3nt: TGTGCCAGCAGGATCGGGACAGGGCACGAGCAGTACTTC

d_gene: .
abundance: .
j_gene: TRBJ1-1
v_gene: TRBV6-5
CDR3aa: CASSYSGGWGTEAFF
CDR3nt: TGTGCCAGCAGTTACTCTGGGGGTTGGGGCACTGAAGCTTTCTTT

d_gene: TRBD2
abundance: .
j_gene: TRBJ2-1
v_gene: TRBV4-3
CDR3aa: CASSQAAGGPNEQFF
CDR3nt: TGCGCCAGCAGCCAAGCGGCGGGAGGGCCAAATGAGCAGTTCTTC

d_gene: TRBD1
abundance: .
j_gene: TRBJ1-1
v_gene: TRBV6-6
CDR3aa: CASISRDREGTEVFF
CDR3nt: TGTGCCAGCATAAGTCGGGACAGGGAGGGAACTGAAGTTTTCTTT

d_gene: TRBD1
abundance: .
j_gene: TRBJ2-7
v_gene: TRBV7-2
CDR3aa: CASSLARSGQGIYEQYF
CDR3nt: TGTGCCAGCAGCTTAGCGCGATCCGGACAGGGGATATACGAGCAGTACTTC

d_gene: .
abundance: .
j_gene: TRBJ1-1
v_gene: TRBV4-1
CDR3aa: CASSQSTEAFF
CDR3nt: TGCGCCAGCAGCCAAAGCACTGAAGCTTTCTTT

d_gene: TRBD2
abundance: .
j_gene: TRBJ2-1
v_gene: TRBV28
CDR3aa: CASIRRTSFYNEQFF
CDR3nt: TGTGCCAGCATTAGGAGGACTAGCTTCTACAATGAGCAGTTCTTC

d_gene: .
abundance: .
j_gene: TRBJ2-7
v_gene: TRBV30
CDR3aa: CAWRGWGSSPEQYF
CDR3nt: TGTGCCTGGAGGGGGTGGGGCTCATCCCCCGAGCAGTACTTC

d_gene: .
abundance: .
j_gene: TRBJ2-1
v_gene: TRBV5-4
CDR3aa: CASSFSGDLYNEQFF
CDR3nt: TGTGCCAGCAGCTTTTCGGGTGACCTATACAATGAGCAGTTCTTC

d_gene: TRBD1
abundance: .
j_gene: TRBJ1-2
v_gene: TRBV19
CDR3aa: CASSTDRGLNGYTF
CDR3nt: TGTGCCAGTAGTACGGACAGGGGGCTCAATGGCTACACCTTC

d_gene: .
abundance: .
j_gene: TRBJ1-4
v_gene: TRBV7-2
CDR3aa: CASSPGGGGKLFF
CDR3nt: TGTGCCAGCAGCCCTGGGGGCGGAGGAAAACTGTTTTTT

d_gene: TRBD1
abundance: .
j_gene: TRBJ2-5
v_gene: TRBV9
CDR3aa: CASSGQLDRGRETQYF
CDR3nt: TGTGCCAGCAGCGGTCAGCTGGACAGGGGGCGAGAGACCCAGTACTTC

d_gene: .
abundance: .
j_gene: TRBJ1-1
v_gene: TRBV19
CDR3aa: CATSSAREAFF
CDR3nt: TGTGCCACCTCCAGTGCCCGTGAAGCTTTCTTT

d_gene: .
abundance: .
j_gene: TRBJ2-5
v_gene: TRBV30
CDR3aa: CAWSVLSRGFGETQYF
CDR3nt: TGTGCCTGGAGTGTATTATCAAGGGGTTTCGGAGAGACCCAGTACTTC

d_gene: TRBD1
abundance: .
j_gene: TRBJ1-5
v_gene: TRBV15
CDR3aa: CATSSRQGRQPQHF
CDR3nt: TGTGCCACCAGCAGTAGACAGGGGAGACAGCCCCAGCATTTT

d_gene: TRBD2
abundance: .
j_gene: TRBJ2-3
v_gene: TRBV9
CDR3aa: CASSPSRGSEADTQYF
CDR3nt: TGTGCCAGCAGCCCTTCCCGCGGGAGTGAGGCAGATACGCAGTATTTT

d_gene: .
abundance: .
j_gene: TRBJ1-5
v_gene: TRBV15
CDR3aa: CATSRDRVQPQHF
CDR3nt: TGTGCCACCAGCAGAGATCGTGTCCAGCCCCAGCATTTT

d_gene: .
abundance: .
j_gene: TRBJ1-5
v_gene: TRBV2
CDR3aa: CASGTGNNQPQHF
CDR3nt: TGTGCCAGCGGGACGGGGAACAATCAGCCCCAGCATTTT

d_gene: .
abundance: .
j_gene: TRBJ2-7
v_gene: TRBV2
CDR3aa: CASSEPGFTYEQYF
CDR3nt: TGTGCCAGCAGTGAACCGGGTTTTACCTACGAGCAGTACTTC

d_gene: TRBD1
abundance: few
j_gene: TRBJ2-3
v_gene: TRBV27
CDR3aa: CASRRTPGQGTDTQYF
CDR3nt: TGTGCCAGCAGGAGAACACCGGGACAGGGAACAGATACGCAGTATTTT

d_gene: .
abundance: .
j_gene: TRBJ1-1
v_gene: TRBV5-6
CDR3aa: CASSFSTRYTEAFF
CDR3nt: TGTGCCAGCAGCTTCTCGACCCGGTACACTGAAGCTTTCTTT

d_gene: TRBD1
abundance: .
j_gene: TRBJ1-1
v_gene: TRBV19
CDR3aa: CASRRQGDTEAFF
CDR3nt: TGTGCCAGTAGGAGACAGGGAGACACTGAAGCTTTCTTT

d_gene: .
abundance: few
j_gene: TRBJ2-5
v_gene: TRBV19
CDR3aa: CASETRTKSGETQYF
CDR3nt: TGTGCCAGCGAGACACGGACAAAGTCCGGGGAGACCCAGTACTTC

d_gene: .
abundance: once
j_gene: TRBJ1-5
v_gene: TRBV6-5
CDR3aa: CASSYRPGNQPQHF
CDR3nt: TGTGCCAGCAGTTACAGGCCGGGGAATCAGCCCCAGCATTTT

d_gene: TRBD2
abundance: .
j_gene: TRBJ2-3
v_gene: TRBV2
CDR3aa: CAIRGGRTDTQYF
CDR3nt: TGTGCCATCCGGGGGGGCCGAACAGATACGCAGTATTTT

d_gene: .
abundance: .
j_gene: TRBJ1-1
v_gene: TRBV19
CDR3aa: CASSMGGQMNTEAFF
CDR3nt: TGTGCCAGTAGTATGGGGGGGCAGATGAACACTGAAGCTTTCTTT

d_gene: .
abundance: .
j_gene: TRBJ2-3
v_gene: TRBV6-1
CDR3aa: CASSVRPGTDTQYF
CDR3nt: TGTGCCAGCAGTGTACGCCCAGGCACAGATACGCAGTATTTT